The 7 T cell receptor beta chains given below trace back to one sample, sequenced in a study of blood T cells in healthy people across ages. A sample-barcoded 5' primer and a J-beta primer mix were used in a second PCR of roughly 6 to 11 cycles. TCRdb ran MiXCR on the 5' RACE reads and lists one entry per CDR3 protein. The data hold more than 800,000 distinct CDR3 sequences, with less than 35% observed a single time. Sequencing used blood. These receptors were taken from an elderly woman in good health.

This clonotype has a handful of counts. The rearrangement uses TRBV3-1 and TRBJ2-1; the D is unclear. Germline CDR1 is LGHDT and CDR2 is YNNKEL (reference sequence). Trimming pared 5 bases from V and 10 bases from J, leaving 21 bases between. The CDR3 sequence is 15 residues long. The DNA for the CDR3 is TGTGCCAGCAGCTCTGCATATGGCCCCCAGCAGGAGCAGTTCTTC. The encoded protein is CASSSAYGPQQEQFF.

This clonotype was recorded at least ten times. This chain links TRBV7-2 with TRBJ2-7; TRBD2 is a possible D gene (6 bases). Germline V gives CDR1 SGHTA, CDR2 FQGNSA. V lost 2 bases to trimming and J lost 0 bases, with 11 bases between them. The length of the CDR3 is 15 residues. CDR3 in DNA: TGTGCCAGCAGCTTAACCCGGGGGTTCTCCTACGAGCAGTACTTC. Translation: CASSLTRGFSYEQYF.

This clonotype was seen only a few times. CDR3 protein: CASSTQGTSYGYTF. The CDR3 region has the DNA TGTGCCAGTAGTACACAGGGGACCTCCTATGGCTACACCTTC. The chain links TRBV19 to TRBJ1-2; 7 bases are shared with TRBD1. Trimming took 4 bases from V and 4 from J; bases not matched to a gene: 6. Germline CDR1 LNHDA, CDR2 SQIVND (reference sequence). The CDR3 sequence is 14 residues long.

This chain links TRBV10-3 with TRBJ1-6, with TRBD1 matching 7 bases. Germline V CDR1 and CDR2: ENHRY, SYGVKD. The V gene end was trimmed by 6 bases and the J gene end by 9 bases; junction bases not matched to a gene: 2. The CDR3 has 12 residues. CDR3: CAIRGQVSPLHF. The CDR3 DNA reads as TGTGCCATCAGAGGACAGGTTTCACCCCTCCACTTT.

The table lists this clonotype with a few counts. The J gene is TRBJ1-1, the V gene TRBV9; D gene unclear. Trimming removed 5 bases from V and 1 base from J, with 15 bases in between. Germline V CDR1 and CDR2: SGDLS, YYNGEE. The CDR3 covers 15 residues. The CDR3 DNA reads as TGTGCCAGCAGTCGAACCCCCGAAGGGAACACTGAAGCTTTCTTT. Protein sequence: CASSRTPEGNTEAFF.

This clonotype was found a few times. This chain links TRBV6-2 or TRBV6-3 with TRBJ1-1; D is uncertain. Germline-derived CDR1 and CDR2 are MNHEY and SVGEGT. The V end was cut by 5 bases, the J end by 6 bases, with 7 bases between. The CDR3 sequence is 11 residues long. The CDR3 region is CASSRGSEAFF. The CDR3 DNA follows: TGTGCCAGCAGTCGTGGTTCTGAAGCTTTCTTT.

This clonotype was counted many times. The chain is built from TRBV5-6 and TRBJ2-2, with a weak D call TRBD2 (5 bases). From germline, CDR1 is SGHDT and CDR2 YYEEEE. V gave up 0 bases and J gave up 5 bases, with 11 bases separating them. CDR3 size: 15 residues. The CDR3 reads CASSLVGGRTGELFF. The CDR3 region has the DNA TGTGCCAGCAGCTTGGTAGGAGGAAGGACCGGGGAGCTGTTTTTT. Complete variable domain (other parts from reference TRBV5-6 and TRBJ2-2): DAGVTQSPTHLIKTRGQQVTLRCSPKSGHDTVSWYQQALGQGPQFIFQYYEEEERQRGNFPDRFSGHQFPNYSSELNVNALLLGDSALYLCASSLVGGRTGELFFGEGSRLTVL.